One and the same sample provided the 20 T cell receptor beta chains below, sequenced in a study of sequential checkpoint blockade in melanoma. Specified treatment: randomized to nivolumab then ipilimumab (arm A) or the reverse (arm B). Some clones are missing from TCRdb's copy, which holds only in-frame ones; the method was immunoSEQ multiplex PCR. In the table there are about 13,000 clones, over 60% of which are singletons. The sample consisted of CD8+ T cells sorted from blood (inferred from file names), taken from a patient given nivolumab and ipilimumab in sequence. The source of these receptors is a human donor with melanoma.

The CDR3 DNA reads as TGTGCCAGCAGCGGAGGGACAGGACGCTCGCAGTACTTC. Translated, it gives CASSGGTGRSQYF. The rearrangement links TRBV9 to TRBJ2-7, with 8 bases lining up with TRBD1. The CDR3 spans 13 residues. Germline-derived CDR1 and CDR2 are SGDLS and YYNGEE. Losses at the gene ends were 3 bases for V and 9 bases for J; bases not matched to a gene: 8.

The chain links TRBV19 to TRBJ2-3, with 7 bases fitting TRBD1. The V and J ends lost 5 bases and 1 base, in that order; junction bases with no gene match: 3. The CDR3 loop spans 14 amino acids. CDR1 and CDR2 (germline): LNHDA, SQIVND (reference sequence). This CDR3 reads CASSPGTGTDTQYF. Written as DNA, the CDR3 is TGTGCCAGTAGTCCCGGGACAGGCACAGATACGCAGTATTTT.

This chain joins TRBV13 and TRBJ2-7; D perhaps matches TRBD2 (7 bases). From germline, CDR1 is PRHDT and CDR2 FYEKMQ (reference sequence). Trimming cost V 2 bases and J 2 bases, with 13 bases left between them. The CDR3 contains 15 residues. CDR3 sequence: CASSLSQGGTYEQYF. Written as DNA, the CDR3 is TGTGCCAGCAGCTTATCACAGGGAGGGACCTACGAGCAGTACTTC.

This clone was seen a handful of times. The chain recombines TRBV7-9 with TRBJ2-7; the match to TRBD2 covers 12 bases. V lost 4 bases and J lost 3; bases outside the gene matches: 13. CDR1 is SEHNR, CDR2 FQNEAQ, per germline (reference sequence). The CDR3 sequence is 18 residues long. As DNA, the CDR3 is TGTGCCAGCAGCTGCCCACTAGCGGGAGGTCCCAGGTGCTACGAGCAGTACTTC. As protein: CASSCPLAGGPRCYEQYF. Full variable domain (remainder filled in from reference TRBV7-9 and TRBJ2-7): DTGVSQNPRHKITKRGQNVTFRCDPISEHNRLYWYRQTLGQGPEFLTYFQNEAQLEKSRLLSDRFSAERPKGSFSTLEIQRTEQGDSAMYLCASSCPLAGGPRCYEQYFGPGTRLTVT.

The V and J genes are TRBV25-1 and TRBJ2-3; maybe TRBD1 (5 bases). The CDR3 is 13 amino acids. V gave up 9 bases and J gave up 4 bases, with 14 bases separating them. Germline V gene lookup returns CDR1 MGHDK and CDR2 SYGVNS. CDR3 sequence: CASSRQGSDTQYF. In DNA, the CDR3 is TGTGCCAGTAGTCGGCAGGGTTCAGATACGCAGTATTTT.

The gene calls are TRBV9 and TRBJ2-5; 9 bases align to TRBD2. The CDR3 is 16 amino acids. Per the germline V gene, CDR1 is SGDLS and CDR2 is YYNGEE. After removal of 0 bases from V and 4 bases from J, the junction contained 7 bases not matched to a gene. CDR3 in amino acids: CASSVGGSGSRETQYF. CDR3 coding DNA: TGTGCCAGCAGCGTAGGGGGTAGCGGGAGTAGAGAGACCCAGTACTTC.

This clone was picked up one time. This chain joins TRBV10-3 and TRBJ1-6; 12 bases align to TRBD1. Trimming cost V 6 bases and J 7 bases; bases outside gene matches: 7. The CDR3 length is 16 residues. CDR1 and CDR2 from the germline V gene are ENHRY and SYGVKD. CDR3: CAIRGTGGERNSPLHF. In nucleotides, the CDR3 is TGTGCCATCAGGGGGACAGGGGGCGAAAGAAATTCACCCCTCCACTTT.

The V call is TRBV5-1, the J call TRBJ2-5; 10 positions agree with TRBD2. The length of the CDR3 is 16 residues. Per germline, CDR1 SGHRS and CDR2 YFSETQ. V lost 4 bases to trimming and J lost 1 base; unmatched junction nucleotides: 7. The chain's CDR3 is CASSLGLAALQETQYF. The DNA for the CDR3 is TGCGCCAGCAGCCTCGGACTAGCGGCCCTCCAAGAGACCCAGTACTTC.

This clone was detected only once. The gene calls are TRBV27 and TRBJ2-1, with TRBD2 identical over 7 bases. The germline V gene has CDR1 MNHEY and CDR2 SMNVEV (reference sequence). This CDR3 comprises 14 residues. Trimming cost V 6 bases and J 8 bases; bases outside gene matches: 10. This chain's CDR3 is CASRLTSIGHEQFF. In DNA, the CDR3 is TGTGCCAGCAGGTTGACTAGCATAGGCCATGAGCAGTTCTTC.

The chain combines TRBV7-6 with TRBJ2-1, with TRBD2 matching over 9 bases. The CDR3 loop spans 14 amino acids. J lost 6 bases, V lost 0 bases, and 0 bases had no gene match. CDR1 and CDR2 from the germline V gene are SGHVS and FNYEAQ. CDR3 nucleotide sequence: TGTGCCAGCAGCTTAGCAGCGGGGGGCAATGAGCAGTTCTTC. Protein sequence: CASSLAAGGNEQFF.

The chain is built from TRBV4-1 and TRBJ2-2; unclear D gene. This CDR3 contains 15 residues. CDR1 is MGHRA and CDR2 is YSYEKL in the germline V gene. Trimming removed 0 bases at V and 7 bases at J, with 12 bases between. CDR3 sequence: CASSQESRPGGELFF. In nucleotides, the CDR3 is TGCGCCAGCAGCCAAGAAAGTCGTCCGGGCGGGGAGCTGTTTTTT.

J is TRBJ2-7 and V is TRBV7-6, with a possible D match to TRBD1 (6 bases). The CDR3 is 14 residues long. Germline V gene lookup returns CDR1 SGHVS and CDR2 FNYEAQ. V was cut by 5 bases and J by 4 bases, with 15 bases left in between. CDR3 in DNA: TGTGCCAGCAGCCCAGGGGCCCGACGGTACGAGCAGTACTTC. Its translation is CASSPGARRYEQYF.

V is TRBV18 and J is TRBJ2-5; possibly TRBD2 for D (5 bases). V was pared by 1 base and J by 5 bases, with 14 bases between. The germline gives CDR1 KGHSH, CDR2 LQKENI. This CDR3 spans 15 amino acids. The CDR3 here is CASSPRGLLEETQYF. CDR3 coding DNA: TGTGCCAGCTCACCACGAGGACTCCTTGAGGAGACCCAGTACTTC.

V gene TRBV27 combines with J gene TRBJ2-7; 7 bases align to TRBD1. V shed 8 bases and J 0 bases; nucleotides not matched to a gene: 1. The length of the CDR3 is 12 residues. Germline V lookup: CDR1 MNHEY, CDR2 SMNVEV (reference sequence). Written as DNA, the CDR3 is TGTGCCAGCGGGGACAGCTCCTACGAGCAGTACTTC. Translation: CASGDSSYEQYF.

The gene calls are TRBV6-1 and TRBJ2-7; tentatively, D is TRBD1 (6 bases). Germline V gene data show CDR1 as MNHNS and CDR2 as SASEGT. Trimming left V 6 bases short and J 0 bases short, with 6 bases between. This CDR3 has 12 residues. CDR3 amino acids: CASSRGSYEQYF. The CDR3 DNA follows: TGTGCCAGCAGCAGGGGCTCCTACGAGCAGTACTTC.

The CDR3 loop is CASSLRVLNEKLFF. CDR3 DNA sequence: TGTGCCAGCAGCTTACGAGTCCTTAATGAAAAACTGTTTTTT. V gene TRBV7-2 combines with J gene TRBJ1-4; D is undetermined. This CDR3 comprises 14 residues. Germline V gives CDR1 SGHTA, CDR2 FQGNSA. V was clipped by 2 bases and J by 4 bases, with 8 bases between them.

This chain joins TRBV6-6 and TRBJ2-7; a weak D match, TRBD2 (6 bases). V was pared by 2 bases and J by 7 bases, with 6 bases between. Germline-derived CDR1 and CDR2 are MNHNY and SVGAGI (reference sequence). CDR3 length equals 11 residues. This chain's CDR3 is CASSYGREQYF. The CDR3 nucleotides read TGTGCCAGCAGTTACGGGAGGGAGCAGTACTTC.

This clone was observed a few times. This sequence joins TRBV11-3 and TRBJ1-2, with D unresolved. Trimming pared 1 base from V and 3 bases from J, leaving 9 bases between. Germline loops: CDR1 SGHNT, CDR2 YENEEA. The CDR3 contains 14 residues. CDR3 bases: TGTGCCAGCAGCTTAGTACCCGGGGACTATGGCTACACCTTC. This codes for CASSLVPGDYGYTF.

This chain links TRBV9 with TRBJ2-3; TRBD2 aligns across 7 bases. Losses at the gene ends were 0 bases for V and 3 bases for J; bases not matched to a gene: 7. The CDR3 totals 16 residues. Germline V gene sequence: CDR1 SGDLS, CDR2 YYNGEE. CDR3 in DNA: TGTGCCAGCAGCGTAGAGGCGGGAGCGGGGACAGATACGCAGTATTTT. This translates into CASSVEAGAGTDTQYF. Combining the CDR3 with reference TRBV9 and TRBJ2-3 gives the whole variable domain DSGVTQTPKHLITATGQRVTLRCSPRSGDLSVYWYQQSLDQGLQFLIQYYNGEERAKGNILERFSAQQFPDLHSELNLSSLELGDSALYFCASSVEAGAGTDTQYFGPGTRLTVL.

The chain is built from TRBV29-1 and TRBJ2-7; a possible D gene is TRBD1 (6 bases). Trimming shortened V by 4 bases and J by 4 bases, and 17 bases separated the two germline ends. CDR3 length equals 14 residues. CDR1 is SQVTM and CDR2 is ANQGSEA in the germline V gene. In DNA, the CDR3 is TGCAGCGTTGCAGGGGCTCAAACCTCTTACGAGCAGTACTTC. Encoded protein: CSVAGAQTSYEQYF.